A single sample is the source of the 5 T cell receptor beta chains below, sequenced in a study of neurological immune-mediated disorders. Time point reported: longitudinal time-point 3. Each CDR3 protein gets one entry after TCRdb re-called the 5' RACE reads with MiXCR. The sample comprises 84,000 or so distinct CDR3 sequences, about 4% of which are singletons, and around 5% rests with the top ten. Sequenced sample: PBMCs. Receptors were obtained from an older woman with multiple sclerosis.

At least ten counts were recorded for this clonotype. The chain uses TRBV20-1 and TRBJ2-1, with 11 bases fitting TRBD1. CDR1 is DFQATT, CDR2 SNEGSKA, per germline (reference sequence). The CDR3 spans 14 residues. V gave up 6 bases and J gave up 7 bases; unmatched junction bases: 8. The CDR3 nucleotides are TGCAGTGCGGACCCGGGACAGGGGGTAAATGAGCAGTTCTTC. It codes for CSADPGQGVNEQFF.

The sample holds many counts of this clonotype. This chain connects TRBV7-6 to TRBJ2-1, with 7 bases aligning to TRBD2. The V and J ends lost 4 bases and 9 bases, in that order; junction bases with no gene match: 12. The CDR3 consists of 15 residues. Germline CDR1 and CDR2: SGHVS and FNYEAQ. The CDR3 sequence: CASSYTGTNVVEQFF. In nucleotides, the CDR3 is TGTGCCAGCAGCTATACCGGGACTAACGTTGTTGAGCAGTTCTTC.

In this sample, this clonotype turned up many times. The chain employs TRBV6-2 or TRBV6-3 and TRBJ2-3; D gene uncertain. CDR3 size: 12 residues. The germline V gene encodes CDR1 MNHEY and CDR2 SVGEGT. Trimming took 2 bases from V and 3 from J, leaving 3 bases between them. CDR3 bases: TGTGCCAGCAGTTACCTTACAGATACGCAGTATTTT. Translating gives CASSYLTDTQYF.

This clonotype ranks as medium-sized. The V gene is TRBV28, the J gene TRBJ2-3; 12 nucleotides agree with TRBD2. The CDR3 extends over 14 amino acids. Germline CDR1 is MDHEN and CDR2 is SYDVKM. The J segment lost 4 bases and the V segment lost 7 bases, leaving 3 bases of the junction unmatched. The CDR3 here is CASTSGGASDTQYF. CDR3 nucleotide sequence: TGTGCCAGCACTAGCGGGGGGGCTTCAGATACGCAGTATTTT.

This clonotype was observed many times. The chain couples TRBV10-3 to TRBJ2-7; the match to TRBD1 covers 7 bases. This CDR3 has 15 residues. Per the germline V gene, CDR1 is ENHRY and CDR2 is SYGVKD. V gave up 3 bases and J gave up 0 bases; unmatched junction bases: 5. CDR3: CAISEPGQPSYEQYF. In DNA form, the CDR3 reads TGTGCCATCAGTGAACCGGGACAGCCCTCCTACGAGCAGTACTTC.